This T cell receptor beta chain was documented in a study of cytomegalovirus exposure and HLA in healthy donors. General observations from the study: Most TCR beta V segments were productive about 87% or about 30% of the time in an earlier analysis. The authors enumerated 150 to 200 TCR beta chains as linked to cytomegalovirus.

Primers for the PCR totalled 60 Vbeta and 13 Jbeta. TCRdb's copy holds only in-frame clones and misses some; the assay was immunoSEQ multiplex PCR. The table lists about 160,000 clones, 55% to 80% of them singletons. Worth noting for this clone: Its antigen is as yet unknown.

Sequencing was performed on PBMCs. The sequence was collected from a woman aged 55-69 years in good health and CMV-seropositive.

The DNA of the CDR3 is TGTGCCAGCAGCGTAGGTCCGGGGGACCAAGAGACCCAGTACTTC. Amino acids: CASSVGPGDQETQYF. The chain has TRBV9 and TRBJ2-5, with D perhaps matching TRBD2 (6 bases). The length of the CDR3 is 15 residues. Germline V gene data show CDR1 as SGDLS and CDR2 as YYNGEE. Trimming removed 0 bases from V and 0 bases from J, with 9 bases in between.